This T cell receptor (beta chain) was recovered during a study of blood T cell repertoires in COVID-19. Looking at the study overall: Acute and convalescent COVID-19 samples came from the United States, Italy and Spain. T cells, B-cell-depleted T cells, or PBMCs supplied cDNA or gDNA.

The CDR3 loop spans 11 amino acids. Germline V gene lookup returns CDR1 LGHDT and CDR2 YNNKEL (reference sequence). The V end lost 3 bases, the J end lost 6 bases, and 6 bases lay between the germline ends. Original handling: Cell counts per sample came from amplifying reference gene primers. Profiling relied on immunoSEQ multiplex PCR, and the TCRdb table lists in-frame clones only, not all of them. The V and J calls and the clone size are those of that table, but D and trimming were determined from the DNA. The table has roughly 120,000 clones, 85% to 90% seen once. This receptor was taken from a woman aged 45 to 65 with active or convalescent COVID-19. The sample comprised peripheral blood. The gene calls are TRBV3-1 (or the pseudogene TRBV3-2) and TRBJ2-7; possible D gene TRBD2, 5 bases. This chain's CDR3 is CASSHGGEQYF. DNA for the CDR3: TGTGCCAGCAGCCACGGAGGCGAGCAGTACTTC.